These 9 T cell receptor beta chains share one sample of origin, sequenced in a study of tumor-infiltrating lymphocytes in primary liver carcinoma. Reverse transcription of approximately 0.55 ug total RNA with a constant-region primer produced TCR beta cDNA. Nested multiplex PCR, run for three rounds with slightly modified ARM-PCR, yielded TCR beta libraries. The two initial PCR rounds, 9 to 11 cycles each, used TRBV1-TRBV30 forward and C-beta reverse primers. TCRdb re-derived calls from the multiplex PCR reads in MiXCR, one entry per CDR3 protein. The table has around 70,000 distinct CDR3 sequences, more than 60% seen once; the top ten hold 25% to 35%. RNA and DNA were co-extracted from approximately 20-30 mg of unsorted bulk tissue. Sequenced: liver tumor tissue from sampling region 4. Specified subset: tumor region T4, right-lateral pole. Source of these receptors: a middle-aged man with primary liver carcinoma and hepatitis B virus infection.

This chain joins TRBV11-2 and TRBJ2-1, with D perhaps matching TRBD2 (6 bases). The CDR3 loop spans 14 amino acids. Germline loops: CDR1 SGHAT, CDR2 FQNNGV. In DNA, the CDR3 is TGTGTCAGTAGTTCAGCGGGCCCTGTGAATGAGCAGTTCTTC. Translated, it gives CVSSSAGPVNEQFF.

Turning to this clonotype: The junction differs from germline at one of its ends, possibly a read error. The chain recombines TRBV4-1 with TRBJ2-1; maybe TRBD1 (5 bases). The CDR3 has 15 residues. CDR1 is MGHRA and CDR2 is YSYEKL in the germline V gene. Here the CDR3 DNA reads TGCGCCTGCAGCCAAGTTCCTAACAGCTCAGGGGAGCAGTTCTTC. Translating gives CACSQVPNSSGEQFF.

On this clonotype itself: One junction end does not reproduce the germline sequence, and a read error may be involved. The J gene is TRBJ1-3, the V gene TRBV6-5; D not certain. CDR3 size: 16 residues. The germline V gene has CDR1 MNHEY and CDR2 SVGAGI. CDR3 nucleotides: TGTGTCAGCAGTTACTCGTGGGATACTCCTGGAAACACCATATATTTT. Amino acid sequence: CVSSYSWDTPGNTIYF.

Worth noting for this clonotype: One end of the junction does not line up with germline, which may come from a read error. The V and J genes are TRBV19 and TRBJ2-2; D tentatively reads TRBD1 or TRBD2 (5 bases each). The germline gives CDR1 LNHDA, CDR2 SQIVND (reference sequence). CDR3 length: 12 amino acids. CDR3 DNA sequence: TGTGCCAGTAAGGGGCAGGCCGGGGAGCCGTTTTTT. Protein sequence: CASKGQAGEPFF. The full variable domain, its missing parts supplied by reference TRBV19 and TRBJ2-2, is DGGITQSPKYLFRKEGQNVTLSCEQNLNHDAMYWYRQDPGQGLRLIYYSQIVNDFQKGDIAEGYSVSREKKESFPLTVTSAQKNPTAFYLCASKGQAGEPFFGEGSRLTVL.

This clonotype has more than one count but fewer than ten. A much more abundant neighbour one base away suggests this may be a read error. The chain carries TRBV29-1 and TRBJ2-7; TRBD1 matches 9 bases. The CDR3 is made up of 13 amino acids. The V and J ends lost 5 bases and 9 bases, in that order; junction bases with no gene match: 11. Germline-derived CDR1 and CDR2 are SQVTM and ANQGSEA. The DNA for the CDR3 is TGCAGCGTTAGCCTTGACAGGGGGGGCGGGCAGTACTTC. Its protein product is CSVSLDRGGGQYF.

This clonotype was detected only a few times. The chain joins TRBV11-3 to TRBJ1-1; D is possibly TRBD1 (6 bases). The V end lost 1 base, the J end lost 11 bases, and 14 bases lay between the germline ends. CDR1 and CDR2 (germline): SGHNT, YENEEA. CDR3 length: 13 amino acids. The CDR3, as DNA: TGTGCCAGCAGCTTAGCAGGGGAGACCGAGGCTTTCTTT. Residues: CASSLAGETEAFF.

As concerns this clonotype: The conserved final phenylalanine or tryptophan is absent from the CDR3, which likely points to a read error. V gene TRBV11-2 combines with J gene TRBJ2-1, with D possibly being TRBD1 (6 bases). This CDR3 spans 15 amino acids. CDR1 SGHAT and CDR2 FQNNGV come from the germline V gene. This CDR3 is CVSVLGDLRGHKQFL. CDR3 DNA sequence: TGTGTCAGCGTACTAGGGGACCTCCGGGGACATAAGCAGTTCCTC.

At least ten counts were recorded for this clonotype. The J gene is TRBJ2-1, the V gene TRBV14; no clear D gene. This CDR3 region has 15 residues. Germline CDR1 is SGHDN and CDR2 is FVKESK. V dropped 1 base and J dropped 1 base, with 8 bases sitting between them. CDR3 amino acids: CASSQGLRSYNEQFF. For the CDR3, the DNA is TGTGCCAGCAGCCAAGGTCTTAGGTCCTACAATGAGCAGTTCTTC.

A note on this clonotype: A read error may explain this, as a much larger clone is one base away. The chain employs TRBV28 and TRBJ1-2, with unresolved D. The CDR3 length is 13 residues. CDR1 is MDHEN, CDR2 SYDVKM, per germline. V lost 5 bases, J lost 6 bases, and 13 bases lay in between. The CDR3 spells CASSRREDHGYTF. Here the CDR3 DNA reads TGTGCCAGCAGTCGGCGGGAGGACCATGGCTACACCTTC.